This record concerns one T cell receptor (beta chain) sequence. Scientists sequenced DNA from unsorted PBMC on ten immunoSEQ deep assay plates. Measured with immunoSEQ multiplex PCR; TCRdb has only the in-frame clones, and not every one. Of around 480,000 clones listed, 75% to 80% are singletons. The entry originates in a study of shared clonotypes between healthy human individuals. The CDR3 spans 15 residues. The germline V gene encodes CDR1 SGHRS and CDR2 YFSETQ. Trimming stripped 0 bases from V and 3 bases from J, with 10 bases between. This TCR was recovered from a woman in her thirties or forties in good health. Some clones in this sample may be carry-over from other donors' samples. This chain links TRBV5-1 with TRBJ1-5, with unresolved D. The sample comprised PBMCs. The CDR3 region is CASSLGDGPNQPQHF. For the CDR3, the DNA is TGCGCCAGCAGCTTGGGCGACGGACCCAATCAGCCCCAGCATTTT.